Shown below are 3 T cell receptor beta chains from a single sample sequenced in a study of blood T cell repertoires in COVID-19. Produced via immunoSEQ multiplex PCR; TCRdb's table is partial and in-frame only. The data show over 200,000 clones, approximately 90% seen once. The sample comprised peripheral blood. These receptors were taken from a man aged 55 to 70 with COVID-19, enrolled during active disease.

This sequence joins TRBV12-3 or TRBV12-4 and TRBJ1-2; D remains ambiguous. This CDR3 has 12 residues. Trimming took off 5 bases at V and 8 bases at J, with 12 bases between the two ends. CDR3 nucleotide sequence: TGTGCCAGCAGTCCCACACCTAGGGGCTACACCTTC. Residues: CASSPTPRGYTF.

V usage is TRBV9 and J usage is TRBJ2-2; TRBD1 matches at 7 bases. The CDR3 is 17 amino acids. With V trimmed by 4 bases and J by 2 bases, 11 bases remained unmatched. Germline V gene sequence: CDR1 SGDLS, CDR2 YYNGEE. The CDR3 region has the DNA TGTGCCAGCAGCCCGACGACGACAGGGATCAACACCGGGGAGCTGTTTTTT. It codes for CASSPTTTGINTGELFF.

This chain connects TRBV28 to TRBJ2-7, with TRBD2 as a possible D gene (5 bases). The V gene lost 8 bases and the J gene lost 4 bases, with 12 bases spanning the gap. Germline values: CDR1 MDHEN, CDR2 SYDVKM. The CDR3 has 12 residues. The CDR3 nucleotides read TGTGCCAGCTGCCTAGGCGGGTACGAGCAGTACTTC. Translated: CASCLGGYEQYF.